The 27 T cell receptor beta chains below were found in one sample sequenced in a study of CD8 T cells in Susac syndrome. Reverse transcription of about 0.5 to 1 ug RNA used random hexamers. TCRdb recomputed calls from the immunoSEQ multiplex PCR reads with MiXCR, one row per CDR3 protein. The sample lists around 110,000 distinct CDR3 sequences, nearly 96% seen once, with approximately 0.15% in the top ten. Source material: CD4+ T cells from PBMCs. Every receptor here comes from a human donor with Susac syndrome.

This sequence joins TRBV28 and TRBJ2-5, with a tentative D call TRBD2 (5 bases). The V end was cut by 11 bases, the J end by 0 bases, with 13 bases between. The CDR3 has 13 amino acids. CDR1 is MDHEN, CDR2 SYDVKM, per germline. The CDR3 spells CAAGLLYQETQYF. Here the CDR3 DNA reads TGTGCCGCGGGTCTATTATACCAAGAGACCCAGTACTTC.

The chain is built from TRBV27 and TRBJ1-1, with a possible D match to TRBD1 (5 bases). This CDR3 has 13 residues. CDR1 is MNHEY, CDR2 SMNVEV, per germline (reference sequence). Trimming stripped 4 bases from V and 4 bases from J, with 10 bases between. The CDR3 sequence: CASSWSGPTEAFF. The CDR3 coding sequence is TGTGCCAGCAGTTGGTCGGGGCCCACTGAAGCTTTCTTT.

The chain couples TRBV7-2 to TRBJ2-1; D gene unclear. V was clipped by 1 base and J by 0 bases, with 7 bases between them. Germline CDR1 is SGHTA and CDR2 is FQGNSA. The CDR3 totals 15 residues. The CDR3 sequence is CASSLGSLSYNEQFF. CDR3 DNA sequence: TGTGCCAGCAGCTTAGGCTCACTCTCCTACAATGAGCAGTTCTTC.

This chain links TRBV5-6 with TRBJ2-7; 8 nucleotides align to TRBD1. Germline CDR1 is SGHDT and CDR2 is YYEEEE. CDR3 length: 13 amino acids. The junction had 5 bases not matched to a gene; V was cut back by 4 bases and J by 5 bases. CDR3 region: CASSIGQGNEQYF. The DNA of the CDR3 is TGTGCCAGCAGCATCGGACAGGGCAACGAGCAGTACTTC.

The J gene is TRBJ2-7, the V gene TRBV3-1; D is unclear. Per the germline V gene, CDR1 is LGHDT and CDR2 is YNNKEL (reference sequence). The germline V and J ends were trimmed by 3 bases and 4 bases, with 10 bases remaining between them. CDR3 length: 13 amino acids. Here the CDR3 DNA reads TGTGCCAGCAGCCAGTTCCCCGCATACGAGCAGTACTTC. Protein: CASSQFPAYEQYF.

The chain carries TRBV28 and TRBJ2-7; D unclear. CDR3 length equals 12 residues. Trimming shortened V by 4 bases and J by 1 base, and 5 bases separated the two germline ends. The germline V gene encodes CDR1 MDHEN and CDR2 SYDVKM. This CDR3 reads CASSSLSYEQYF. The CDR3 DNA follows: TGTGCCAGCAGTTCCCTTTCCTACGAGCAGTACTTC.

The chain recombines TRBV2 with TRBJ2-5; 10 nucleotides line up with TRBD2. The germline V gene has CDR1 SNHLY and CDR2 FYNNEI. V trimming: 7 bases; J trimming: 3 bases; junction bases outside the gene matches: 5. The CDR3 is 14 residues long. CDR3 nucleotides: TGTGCCAGCACCTGGACTAGCGGTGAAGAGACCCAGTACTTC. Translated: CASTWTSGEETQYF.

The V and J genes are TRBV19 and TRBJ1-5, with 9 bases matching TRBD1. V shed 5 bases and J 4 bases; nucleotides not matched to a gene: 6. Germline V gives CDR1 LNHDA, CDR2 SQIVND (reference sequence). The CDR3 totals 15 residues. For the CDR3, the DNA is TGTGCCAGTAGTTCTACCGGGACAGGGAATCAGCCCCAGCATTTT. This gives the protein CASSSTGTGNQPQHF.

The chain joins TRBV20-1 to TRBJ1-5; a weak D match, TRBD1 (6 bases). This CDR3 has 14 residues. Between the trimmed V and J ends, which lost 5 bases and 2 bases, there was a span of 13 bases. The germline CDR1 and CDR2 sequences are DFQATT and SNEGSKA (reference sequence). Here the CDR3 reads CSALQGLGNQPQHF. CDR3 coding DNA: TGCAGTGCTCTACAGGGCCTCGGCAATCAGCCCCAGCATTTT.

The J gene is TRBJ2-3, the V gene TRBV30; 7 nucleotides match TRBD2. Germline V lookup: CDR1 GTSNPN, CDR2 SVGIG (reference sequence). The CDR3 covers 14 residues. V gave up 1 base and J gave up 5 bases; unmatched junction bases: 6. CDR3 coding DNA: TGTGCCTGGAGTGCGCGGGAGAAGGGAGATACGCAGTATTTT. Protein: CAWSAREKGDTQYF.

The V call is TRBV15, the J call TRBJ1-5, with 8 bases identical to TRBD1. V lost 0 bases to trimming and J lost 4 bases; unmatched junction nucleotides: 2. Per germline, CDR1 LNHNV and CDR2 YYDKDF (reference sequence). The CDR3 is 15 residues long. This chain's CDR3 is CATSREGQGNQPQHF. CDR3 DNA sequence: TGTGCCACCAGCAGAGAAGGACAGGGAAATCAGCCCCAGCATTTT.

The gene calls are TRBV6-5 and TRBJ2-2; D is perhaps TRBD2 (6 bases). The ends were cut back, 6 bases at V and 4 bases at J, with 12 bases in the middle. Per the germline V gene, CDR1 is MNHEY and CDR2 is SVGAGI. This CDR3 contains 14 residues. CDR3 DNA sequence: TGTGCCAGCAGATTACTAGCATCCACCGGGGAGCTGTTTTTT. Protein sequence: CASRLLASTGELFF.

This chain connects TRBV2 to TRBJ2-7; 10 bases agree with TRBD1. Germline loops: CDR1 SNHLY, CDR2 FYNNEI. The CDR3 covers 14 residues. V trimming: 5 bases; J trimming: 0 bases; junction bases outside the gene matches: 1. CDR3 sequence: CASSWDRGSYEQYF. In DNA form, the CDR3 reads TGTGCCAGCAGTTGGGACAGGGGCTCCTACGAGCAGTACTTC.

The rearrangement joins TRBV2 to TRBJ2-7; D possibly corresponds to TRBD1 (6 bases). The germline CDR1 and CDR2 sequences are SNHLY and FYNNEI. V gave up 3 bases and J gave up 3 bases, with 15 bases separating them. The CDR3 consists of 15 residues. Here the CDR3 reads CASSEGAAGIYEQYF. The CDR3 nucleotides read TGTGCCAGCAGTGAGGGGGCCGCTGGGATCTACGAGCAGTACTTC.

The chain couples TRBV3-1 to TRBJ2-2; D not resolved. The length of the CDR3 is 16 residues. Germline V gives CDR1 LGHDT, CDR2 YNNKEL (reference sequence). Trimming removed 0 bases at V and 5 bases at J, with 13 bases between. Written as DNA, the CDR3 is TGTGCCAGCAGCCAAGACAAAGTTATGGGAACCGGGGAGCTGTTTTTT. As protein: CASSQDKVMGTGELFF. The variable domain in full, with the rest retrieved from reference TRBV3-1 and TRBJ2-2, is DTAVSQTPKYLVTQMGNDKSIKCEQNLGHDTMYWYKQDSKKFLKIMFSYNNKELIINETVPNRFSPKSPDKAHLNLHINSLELGDSAVYFCASSQDKVMGTGELFFGEGSRLTVL.

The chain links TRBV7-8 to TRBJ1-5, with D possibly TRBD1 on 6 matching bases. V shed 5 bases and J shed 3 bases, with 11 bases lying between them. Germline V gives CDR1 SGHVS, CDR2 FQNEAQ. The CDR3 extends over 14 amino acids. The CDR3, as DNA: TGTGCCAGCAGCCCCGGACAGATCAATCAGCCCCAGCATTTT. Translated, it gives CASSPGQINQPQHF.

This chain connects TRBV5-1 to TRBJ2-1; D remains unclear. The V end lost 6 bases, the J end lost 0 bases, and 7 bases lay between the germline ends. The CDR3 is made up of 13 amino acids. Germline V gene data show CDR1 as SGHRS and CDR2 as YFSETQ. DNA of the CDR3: TGCGCCAGCACTTTGAGCTCCTACAATGAGCAGTTCTTC. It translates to CASTLSSYNEQFF. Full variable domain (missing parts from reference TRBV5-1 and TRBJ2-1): KAGVTQTPRYLIKTRGQQVTLSCSPISGHRSVSWYQQTPGQGLQFLFEYFSETQRNKGNFPGRFSGRQFSNSRSEMNVSTLELGDSALYLCASTLSSYNEQFFGPGTRLTVL.

The CDR3 loop reads CASSPPGTVYGYTF. As DNA, the CDR3 is TGTGCCAGCTCACCCCCCGGGACAGTATATGGCTACACCTTC. J is TRBJ1-2 and V is TRBV18; 7 bases agree with TRBD1. J was trimmed by 5 bases and V by 3 bases; bases with no gene match: 6. The CDR3 has 14 residues. CDR1 and CDR2 (germline): KGHSH, LQKENI.

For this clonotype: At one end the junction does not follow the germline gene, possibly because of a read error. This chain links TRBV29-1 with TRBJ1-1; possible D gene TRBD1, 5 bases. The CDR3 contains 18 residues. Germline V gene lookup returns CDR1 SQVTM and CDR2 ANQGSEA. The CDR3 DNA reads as TGCAACGTTCCGACCGATGGCGTCCTGGGGACTCTGAACACTGAAGCTTTCTTT. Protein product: CNVPTDGVLGTLNTEAFF.

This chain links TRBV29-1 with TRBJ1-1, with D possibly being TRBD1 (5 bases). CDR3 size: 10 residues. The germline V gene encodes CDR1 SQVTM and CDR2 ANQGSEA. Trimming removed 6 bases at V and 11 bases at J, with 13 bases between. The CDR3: CSVVREVAFF. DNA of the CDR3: TGCAGCGTGGTCAGGGAGGTGGCTTTCTTT.

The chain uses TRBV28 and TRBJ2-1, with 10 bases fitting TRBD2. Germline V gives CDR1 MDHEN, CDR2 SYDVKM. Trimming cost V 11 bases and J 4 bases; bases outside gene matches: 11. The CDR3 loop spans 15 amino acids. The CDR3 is CALQALAGEYNEQFF. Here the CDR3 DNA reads TGTGCCCTTCAGGCCCTAGCGGGAGAGTACAATGAGCAGTTCTTC.

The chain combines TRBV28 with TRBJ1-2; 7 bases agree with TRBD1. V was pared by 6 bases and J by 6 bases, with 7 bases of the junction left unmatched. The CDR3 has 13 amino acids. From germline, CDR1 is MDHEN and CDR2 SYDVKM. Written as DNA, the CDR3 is TGTGCCAGCAGACCACAGGGGTGGGATGGCTACACCTTC. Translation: CASRPQGWDGYTF.

In DNA form, the CDR3 reads TGCGCCAGCAGCTTGGCCCTGGGGGGTGGAGAGACCCAGTACTTC. Its protein is CASSLALGGGETQYF. The chain carries TRBV5-1 and TRBJ2-5; weak D call: TRBD2 (6 bases). Germline V gene data show CDR1 as SGHRS and CDR2 as YFSETQ. V was trimmed by 0 bases and J by 4 bases, leaving 13 bases between them. The CDR3 is 15 residues long.

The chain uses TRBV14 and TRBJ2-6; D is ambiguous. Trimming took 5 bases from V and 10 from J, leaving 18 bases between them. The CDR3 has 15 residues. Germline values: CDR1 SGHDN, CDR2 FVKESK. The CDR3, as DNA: TGTGCCAGCAGCGGGTTTCGGCACGGAGCGAACGTCCTGACTTTC. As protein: CASSGFRHGANVLTF.

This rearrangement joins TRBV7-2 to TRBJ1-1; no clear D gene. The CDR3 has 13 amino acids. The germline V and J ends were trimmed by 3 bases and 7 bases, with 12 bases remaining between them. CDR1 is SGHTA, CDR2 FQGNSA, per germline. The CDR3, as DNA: TGTGCCAGCAGCTTCGTGGTGGGCCGTGAAGCTTTCTTT. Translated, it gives CASSFVVGREAFF.

In DNA, the CDR3 is TGTGCCAGCAGCTTAGCTTCGGTTGGACAAGAGACCCAGTACTTC. This translates into CASSLASVGQETQYF. V gene TRBV11-2 combines with J gene TRBJ2-5; D ambiguous. Germline V CDR1 and CDR2: SGHAT, FQNNGV. There are 15 residues in the CDR3. Trimming removed 1 base at V and 2 bases at J, with 11 bases between. Full variable domain (outside the CDR3, taken from reference TRBV11-2 and TRBJ2-5): EAGVAQSPRYKIIEKRQSVAFWCNPISGHATLYWYQQILGQGPKLLIQFQNNGVVDDSQLPKDRFSAERLKGVDSTLKIQPAKLEDSAVYLCASSLASVGQETQYFGPGTRLLVL.

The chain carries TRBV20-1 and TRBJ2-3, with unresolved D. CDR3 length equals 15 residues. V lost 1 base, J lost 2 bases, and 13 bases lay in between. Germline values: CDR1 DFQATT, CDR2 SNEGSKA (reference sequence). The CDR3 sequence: CSARVTLMATDTQYF. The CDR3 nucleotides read TGCAGTGCTAGAGTTACTCTCATGGCCACAGATACGCAGTATTTT.